This entry features one T cell receptor beta chain sequence. These data come from a study of cytomegalovirus exposure and HLA in healthy donors. PCR involved 60 Vbeta and 13 Jbeta primers. This table comes from immunoSEQ multiplex PCR, and its TCRdb copy is limited to in-frame clones, with some not included. Of 130,000 or so clones listed, more than 80% were seen once; the top ten hold about 6.7%. Trimming left V 3 bases short and J 1 base short, with 13 bases between. The germline gives CDR1 MDHEN, CDR2 SYDVKM. This CDR3 is 16 amino acids long. The specimen sequenced was PBMCs. The rearrangement uses TRBV28 and TRBJ1-5; D is possibly TRBD1 (5 bases). The TCR sequence derives from a woman aged 25 to 39 in good health and CMV-seropositive. CDR3 DNA: TGTGCCAGCAGTTTGGGCTTTCAGGGAAGCAATCAGCCCCAGCATTTT. This gives the protein CASSLGFQGSNQPQHF.